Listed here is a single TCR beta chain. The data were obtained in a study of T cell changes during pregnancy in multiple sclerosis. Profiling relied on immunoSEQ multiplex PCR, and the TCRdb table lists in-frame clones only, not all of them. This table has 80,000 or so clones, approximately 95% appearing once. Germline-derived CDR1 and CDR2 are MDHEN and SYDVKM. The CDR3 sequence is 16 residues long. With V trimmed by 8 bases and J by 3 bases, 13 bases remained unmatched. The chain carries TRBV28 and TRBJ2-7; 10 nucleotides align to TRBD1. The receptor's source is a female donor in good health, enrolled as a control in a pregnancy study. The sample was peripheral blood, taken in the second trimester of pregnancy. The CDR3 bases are TGTGCCAGCGAAACCGGGACAGGGGCGCTTAGCTACGAGCAGTACTTC. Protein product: CASETGTGALSYEQYF.